The 21 T cell receptor beta chains given below trace back to one sample, sequenced in a study of Ad26.COV2.S vaccination and SARS-CoV-2 variants. Specified treatment: roughly 18 received Ad26.COV2.S at low or high dose, single or two shots; several received placebo; per-sample allocation not given. Collection of the samples took place on day 63 after the first injection of vaccine or placebo. Data came from immunoSEQ multiplex PCR; TCRdb stores just in-frame clones and leaves some out. The sample consists of under 600,000 clones, roughly nine tenths of them appearing once. Sequences were derived from peripheral blood, sampled in a trial of Ad26.COV2.S vaccine versus placebo. The receptors come from a person aged 18-65 years who received the Ad26.COV2.S COVID-19 vaccine or a placebo.

This chain connects TRBV9 to TRBJ2-1, with a weak D call TRBD1 (6 bases). V lost 0 bases to trimming and J lost 4 bases, with 14 bases between them. Germline CDR1 is SGDLS and CDR2 is YYNGEE. The CDR3 covers 16 residues. Written as DNA, the CDR3 is TGTGCCAGCAGCGTAGGGGGGCAGGTGTATTACAATGAGCAGTTCTTC. The encoded protein is CASSVGGQVYYNEQFF.

The chain is built from TRBV28 and TRBJ2-7; possible D gene TRBD1, 6 bases. This CDR3 is built from 14 residues. Germline CDR1 reads MDHEN; CDR2 reads SYDVKM. V was shortened by 6 bases and J by 3 bases, with 15 bases between the two germline ends. CDR3 amino acids: CASSPRTDFYEQYF. The CDR3, as DNA: TGTGCCAGCAGCCCTCGGACAGACTTCTACGAGCAGTACTTC.

The V gene is TRBV5-1, the J gene TRBJ2-3; TRBD2 matches 11 bases. The V gene end was trimmed by 0 bases and the J gene end by 4 bases; junction bases not matched to a gene: 7. Germline V CDR1 and CDR2: SGHRS, YFSETQ. The CDR3 spans 17 residues. This chain's CDR3 is CASSLVIAGGPADTQYF. The CDR3 nucleotides read TGCGCCAGCAGCTTGGTCATAGCGGGAGGGCCCGCAGATACGCAGTATTTT.

This chain connects TRBV10-3 to TRBJ2-1; 14 bases align to TRBD2. CDR1 ENHRY and CDR2 SYGVKD come from the germline V gene. V was pared by 2 bases and J by 9 bases, with 3 bases of the junction left unmatched. This CDR3 is 15 amino acids long. The CDR3 protein is CAISEAGTSGSEQFF. In DNA form, the CDR3 reads TGTGCCATCAGTGAGGCGGGGACTAGCGGGAGTGAGCAGTTCTTC.

The genes are TRBV7-6 and TRBJ2-5; D unclear. V was clipped by 5 bases and J by 1 base, with 11 bases between them. Germline V gene sequence: CDR1 SGHVS, CDR2 FNYEAQ. CDR3 size: 14 residues. The CDR3 is CASSPAQVQETQYF. The CDR3 nucleotides are TGTGCCAGCAGCCCCGCCCAGGTCCAAGAGACCCAGTACTTC.

The chain is built from TRBV19 and TRBJ1-5; no definite D call. Germline V gene lookup returns CDR1 LNHDA and CDR2 SQIVND (reference sequence). The CDR3 length is 15 residues. The V gene lost 6 bases and the J gene lost 0 bases, with 12 bases spanning the gap. DNA for the CDR3: TGTGCCAGTAGACCCGGCGGGTATAGCAATCAGCCCCAGCATTTT. This encodes CASRPGGYSNQPQHF.

The chain carries TRBV4-1 and TRBJ2-7, with D unresolved. This CDR3 contains 14 residues. Trimming pared 1 base from V and 2 bases from J, leaving 9 bases between. Germline lookup yields CDR1 MGHRA and CDR2 YSYEKL. The CDR3 DNA reads as TGCGCCAGCAGCCAAGGCACCTATACCTACGAGCAGTACTTC. Translation gives CASSQGTYTYEQYF.

Only a few counts were recorded for this clone. The chain recombines TRBV6-5 with TRBJ1-2; D call uncertain. The V end was cut by 2 bases, the J end by 8 bases, with 12 bases between. The CDR3 totals 13 residues. Per the germline V gene, CDR1 is MNHEY and CDR2 is SVGAGI. The CDR3 DNA reads TGTGCCAGCAGTTACAACGACCTGCGGGGCTACACCTTC. This translates into CASSYNDLRGYTF.

In this sample, this clone turned up once. The chain carries TRBV24-1 and TRBJ2-3; a weak D match, TRBD1 (6 bases). This CDR3 is 17 amino acids long. V was cut by 8 bases and J by 1 base, with 21 bases left in between. Germline V CDR1 and CDR2: KGHDR, SFDVKD. This CDR3 is CATTQARVKGGTDTQYF. DNA of the CDR3: TGTGCCACCACCCAGGCCCGGGTTAAGGGGGGCACAGATACGCAGTATTTT.

The rearrangement uses TRBV27 and TRBJ2-5, with 11 bases matching TRBD2. The V gene end was trimmed by 5 bases and the J gene end by 4 bases; junction bases not matched to a gene: 6. The CDR3 covers 15 residues. Germline CDR1 and CDR2: MNHEY and SMNVEV (reference sequence). This CDR3 is CASSLSGRALETQYF. The CDR3 DNA reads TGTGCCAGCAGTCTTAGCGGGAGGGCCTTAGAGACCCAGTACTTC.

The chain combines TRBV27 with TRBJ2-1; D is unclear. The V gene's germline CDR1 is MNHEY and CDR2 SMNVEV (reference sequence). The CDR3 has 11 residues. V lost 6 bases to trimming and J lost 10 bases, with 10 bases between them. CDR3 loop: CASRWVGEQFF. The DNA of the CDR3 is TGTGCCAGCAGGTGGGTGGGCGAGCAGTTCTTC.

This chain connects TRBV27 to TRBJ1-4, with 8 positions matching TRBD1. J was trimmed by 6 bases and V by 5 bases; bases with no gene match: 14. Germline V gene sequence: CDR1 MNHEY, CDR2 SMNVEV (reference sequence). The CDR3 spans 17 residues. CDR3 DNA sequence: TGTGCCAGCAGTAGGACAGGGACGCGGGTCGGCGATGAAAAACTGTTTTTT. This codes for CASSRTGTRVGDEKLFF.

This clone appeared a few times. The V gene is TRBV21-1, the J gene TRBJ1-4; the table gives TRBD1 as D, unverified against the DNA. TRBV21-1 is a pseudogene locus. CDR3 size: 14 residues. CDR3 amino acids: CASSKTAWDEKLFF. CDR3 bases: TGTGCCAGCAGCAAGACAGCCTGGGATGAAAAACTGTTTTTT.

The V and J genes are TRBV11-2 and TRBJ2-7; D may be TRBD1 (6 bases). Trimming stripped 5 bases from V and 5 bases from J, with 19 bases between. Germline CDR1 reads SGHAT; CDR2 reads FQNNGV. This CDR3 spans 15 amino acids. CDR3 residues: CASSPIGYRADEQYF. The CDR3, as DNA: TGTGCCAGCAGCCCGATTGGGTACAGGGCGGACGAGCAGTACTTC.

The chain is built from TRBV15 and TRBJ2-7; TRBD2 matches 10 bases. With V trimmed by 2 bases and J by 0 bases, 4 bases remained unmatched. CDR3 size: 16 residues. Germline V gene sequence: CDR1 LNHNV, CDR2 YYDKDF (reference sequence). The CDR3 region is CATSRLAGVTSYEQYF. The CDR3 DNA sequence: TGTGCCACCAGCAGACTAGCGGGGGTGACCTCCTACGAGCAGTACTTC.

This chain joins TRBV5-1 and TRBJ1-1; D uncertain. The CDR3 consists of 15 residues. Germline CDR1 reads SGHRS; CDR2 reads YFSETQ. V shed 4 bases and J shed 1 base, with 14 bases lying between them. The DNA of the CDR3 is TGCGCCAGCAGCCCCCAGGTGCGGGCGAACACTGAAGCTTTCTTT. Amino acids: CASSPQVRANTEAFF. The variable domain in full, with the rest retrieved from reference TRBV5-1 and TRBJ1-1, is KAGVTQTPRYLIKTRGQQVTLSCSPISGHRSVSWYQQTPGQGLQFLFEYFSETQRNKGNFPGRFSGRQFSNSRSEMNVSTLELGDSALYLCASSPQVRANTEAFFGQGTRLTVV.

The V call is TRBV10-3, the J call TRBJ1-5, with D possibly being TRBD1 (5 bases). The CDR3 has 13 amino acids. Germline CDR1 and CDR2: ENHRY and SYGVKD. Trimming left V 3 bases short and J 8 bases short, with 11 bases between. The CDR3 sequence: CAISDRELEPQHF. CDR3 DNA: TGTGCCATCAGTGACAGGGAGCTGGAGCCCCAGCATTTT.

The chain carries TRBV5-4 and TRBJ1-2; D might be TRBD1 (5 bases). The length of the CDR3 is 13 residues. Germline-derived CDR1 and CDR2 are SGHNT and YYREEE (reference sequence). Trimming pared 4 bases from V and 4 bases from J, leaving 11 bases between. CDR3 DNA sequence: TGTGCCAGCAGCAGTTCGGGGGGCTATGGCTACACCTTC. Protein product: CASSSSGGYGYTF. The complete variable domain, with remaining parts taken from reference TRBV5-4 and TRBJ1-2, reads ETGVTQSPTHLIKTRGQQVTLRCSSQSGHNTVSWYQQALGQGPQFIFQYYREEENGRGNFPPRFSGLQFPNYSSELNVNALELDDSALYLCASSSSGGYGYTFGSGTRLTVV.

CDR3 sequence reads: CASSGAGGPPGNTIYF. The CDR3 DNA reads as TGTGCCAGTAGTGGAGCAGGGGGCCCCCCTGGAAACACCATATATTTT. The V gene is TRBV19, the J gene TRBJ1-3; 8 bases are shared with TRBD1. The germline V gene encodes CDR1 LNHDA and CDR2 SQIVND (reference sequence). The CDR3 has 16 amino acids. Trimming took 5 bases from V and 2 from J; bases not matched to a gene: 8.

V is TRBV7-2 and J is TRBJ1-5; D is possibly TRBD1 (5 bases). V dropped 2 bases and J dropped 3 bases, with 14 bases sitting between them. Germline V gives CDR1 SGHTA, CDR2 FQGNSA. CDR3 length: 16 residues. The CDR3 reads CASSLSGTEVNQPQHF. DNA of the CDR3: TGTGCCAGCAGCTTAAGCGGGACTGAGGTCAATCAGCCCCAGCATTTT.

On this clone itself: This specimen includes other DNA sequences encoding the same CDR3. The rearrangement uses TRBV7-2 and TRBJ2-7, with a tentative D call TRBD2 (5 bases). Germline CDR1 is SGHTA and CDR2 is FQGNSA. V lost 3 bases and J lost 0, with 6 bases in between. The CDR3 sequence is 13 residues long. Here the CDR3 DNA reads TGTGCCAGCAGCTTTCTAGCCTCCTACGAGCAGTACTTC. Translating gives CASSFLASYEQYF.